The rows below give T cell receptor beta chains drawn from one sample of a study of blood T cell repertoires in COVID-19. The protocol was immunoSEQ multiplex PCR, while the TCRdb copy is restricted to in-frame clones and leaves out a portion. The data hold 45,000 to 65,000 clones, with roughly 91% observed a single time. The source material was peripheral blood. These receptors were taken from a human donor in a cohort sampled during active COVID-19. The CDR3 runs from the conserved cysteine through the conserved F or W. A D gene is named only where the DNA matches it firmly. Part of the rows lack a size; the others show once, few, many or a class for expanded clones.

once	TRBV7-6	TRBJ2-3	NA	CASSLAQGSDTQYF	TGTGCCAGCAGCTTAGCTCAGGGGTCAGATACGCAGTATTTT
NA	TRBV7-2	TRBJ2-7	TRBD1	CASSLATGTGPYEQYF	TGTGCCAGCAGCTTGGCTACCGGGACAGGGCCCTACGAGCAGTACTTC
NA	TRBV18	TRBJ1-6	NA	CASSPGLGGDSPLHF	TGTGCCAGCTCACCAGGACTAGGGGGGGATTCACCCCTCCACTTT
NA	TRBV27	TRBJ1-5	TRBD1	CASSLTGGARLPQHF	TGTGCCAGCAGCCTGACAGGGGGCGCTAGACTGCCCCAGCATTTT
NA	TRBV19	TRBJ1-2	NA	CASRISDSTNYGYTF	TGTGCCAGTAGGATTTCGGACAGCACTAACTATGGCTACACCTTC
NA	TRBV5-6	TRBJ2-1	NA	CASSLGAVSSYNEQFF	TGTGCCAGCAGCCTAGGGGCGGTCAGCTCCTACAATGAGCAGTTCTTC
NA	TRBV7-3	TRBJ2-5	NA	CASSLSFVETQYF	TGTGCCAGCAGCTTGAGCTTCGTGGAGACCCAGTACTTC
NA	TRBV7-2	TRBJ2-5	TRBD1	CASSRGTGHRETQYF	TGTGCCAGCAGCCGCGGGACAGGGCATAGGGAGACCCAGTACTTC
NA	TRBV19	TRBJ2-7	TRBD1	CASRQRTGGVEQYF	TGTGCCAGTAGACAGAGGACAGGGGGCGTCGAGCAGTACTTC
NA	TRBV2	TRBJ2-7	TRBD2	CASSEGTSGVYEQYF	TGTGCCAGCAGCGAAGGGACTAGCGGGGTCTACGAGCAGTACTTC
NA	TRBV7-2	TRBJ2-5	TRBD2	CASSLGGGRETQYF	TGTGCCAGCAGCTTAGGGGGGGGACGAGAGACCCAGTACTTC
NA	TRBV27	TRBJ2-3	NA	CASSFQAGPLADTQYF	TGTGCCAGCAGTTTTCAGGCGGGCCCCCTGGCAGATACGCAGTATTTT
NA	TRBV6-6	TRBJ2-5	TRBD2	CASSYKGLAGEETQYF	TGTGCCAGCAGTTACAAGGGACTAGCGGGAGAAGAGACCCAGTACTTC
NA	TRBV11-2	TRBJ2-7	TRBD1	CASSMDRGYEQYF	TGTGCCAGCAGCATGGACAGGGGCTACGAGCAGTACTTC
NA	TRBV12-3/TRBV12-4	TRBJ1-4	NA	CASSLRGEKLFF	TGTGCCAGCAGTTTACGAGGTGAAAAACTGTTTTTT
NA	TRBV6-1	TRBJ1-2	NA	CASSEAMAANYGYTF	TGTGCCAGCAGTGAAGCGATGGCGGCTAACTATGGCTACACCTTC
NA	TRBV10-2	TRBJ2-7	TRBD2	CASGQTLADEQYF	TGCGCCAGCGGCCAAACTCTAGCGGACGAGCAGTACTTC
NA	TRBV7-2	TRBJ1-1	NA	CASSLAWWNRGNTEAFF	TGTGCCAGCAGCTTAGCTTGGTGGAACCGGGGGAACACTGAAGCTTTCTTT
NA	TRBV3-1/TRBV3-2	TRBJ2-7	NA	CASSQHYEQYF	TGTGCCAGCAGCCAACATTACGAGCAGTACTTC
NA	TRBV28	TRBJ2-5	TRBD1	CASSSGQGISETQYF	TGTGCCAGCAGTTCGGGACAGGGGATTTCGGAGACCCAGTACTTC
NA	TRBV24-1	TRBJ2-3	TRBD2	CATSGASGATDTQYF	TGTGCCACCAGTGGGGCTAGCGGGGCCACAGATACGCAGTATTTT
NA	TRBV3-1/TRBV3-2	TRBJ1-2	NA	CASTPAGTTSGYTF	TGTGCCAGCACCCCCGCGGGAACCACCTCCGGCTACACCTTC
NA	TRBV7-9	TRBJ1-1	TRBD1	CASSLVGTGRDTEAFF	TGTGCCAGCAGCTTAGTGGGGACAGGGAGGGACACTGAAGCTTTCTTT
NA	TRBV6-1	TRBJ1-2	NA	CASSDNVNYGYTF	TGTGCCAGCAGTGATAATGTGAACTATGGCTACACCTTC
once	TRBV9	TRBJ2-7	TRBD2	CASSVGGREAYEQYF	TGTGCCAGCAGCGTAGGTGGGCGGGAGGCCTACGAGCAGTACTTC
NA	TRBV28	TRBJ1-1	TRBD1	CASSRQDRVMAEAFF	TGTGCCAGCAGTCGACAGGACAGGGTTATGGCTGAAGCTTTCTTT
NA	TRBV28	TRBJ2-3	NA	CASTLGTSGGDTQYF	TGTGCCAGCACCCTCGGGACATCCGGCGGAGATACGCAGTATTTT
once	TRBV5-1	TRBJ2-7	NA	CASSLVGDEQYF	TGCGCCAGCAGCTTGGTAGGGGACGAGCAGTACTTC
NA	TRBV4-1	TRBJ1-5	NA	CASSATTPQPQHF	TGCGCCAGCAGCGCCACCACACCCCAGCCCCAGCATTTT
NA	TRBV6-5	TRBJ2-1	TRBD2	CASSFAGGTYNEQFF	TGTGCCAGCAGTTTCGCGGGGGGCACCTACAATGAGCAGTTCTTC
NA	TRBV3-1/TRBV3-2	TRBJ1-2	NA	CASRSRQGSYGYTF	TGTGCCAGCAGGAGTCGCCAGGGATCTTATGGCTACACCTTC
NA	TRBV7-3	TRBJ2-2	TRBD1	CASSLSTGASGTGELFF	TGTGCCAGCAGCTTAAGCACAGGGGCCTCTGGCACCGGGGAGCTGTTTTTT
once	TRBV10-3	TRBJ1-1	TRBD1	CAIGRGQGVANTEAFF	TGTGCCATCGGGCGGGGACAGGGGGTAGCCAACACTGAAGCTTTCTTT
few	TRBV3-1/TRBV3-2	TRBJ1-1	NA	CASSQVSTEAFF	TGTGCCAGCAGCCAAGTCAGTACTGAAGCTTTCTTT
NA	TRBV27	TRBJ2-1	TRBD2	CASSFQREGINEQFF	TGTGCCAGCAGTTTCCAGCGGGAGGGAATCAATGAGCAGTTCTTC
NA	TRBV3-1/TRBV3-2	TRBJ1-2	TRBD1	CASSVWDRAGYGYTF	TGTGCCAGCAGCGTATGGGACAGAGCAGGATATGGCTACACCTTC
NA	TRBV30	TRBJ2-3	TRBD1	CAWTTGIGDTQYF	TGTGCCTGGACGACAGGGATTGGAGATACGCAGTATTTT
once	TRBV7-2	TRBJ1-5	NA	CASSLITGPQPQHF	TGTGCCAGCAGCTTAATAACAGGACCCCAGCCCCAGCATTTT
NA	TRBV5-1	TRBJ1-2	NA	CASSTGPSNYGYTF	TGCGCCAGCAGTACGGGTCCCTCTAACTATGGCTACACCTTC
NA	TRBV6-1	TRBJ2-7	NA	CASSEDSRPRGEQYF	TGTGCCAGCAGTGAAGACAGCCGCCCCCGGGGCGAGCAGTACTTC
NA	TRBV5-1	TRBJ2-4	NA	CASGQGPSKNIQYF	TGCGCCAGCGGGCAGGGGCCGTCCAAAAACATTCAGTACTTC
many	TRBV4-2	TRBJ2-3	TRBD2	CASSARPDSGSPDTQYF	TGTGCCAGCAGCGCAAGACCCGATAGCGGGAGCCCAGATACGCAGTATTTT
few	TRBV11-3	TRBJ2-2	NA	CASSLAQNTGELFF	TGTGCCAGCAGCTTAGCACAGAACACCGGGGAGCTGTTTTTT
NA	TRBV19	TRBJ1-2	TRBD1	CASSMSTGNYGYTF	TGTGCCAGTAGTATGTCGACAGGGAACTATGGCTACACCTTC
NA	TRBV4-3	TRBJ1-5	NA	CASSQGLVEPQHF	TGCGCCAGCAGCCAAGGCCTCGTAGAGCCCCAGCATTTT
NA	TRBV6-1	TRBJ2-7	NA	CASSEGVAGYEQYF	TGTGCCAGCAGTGAAGGGGTGGCGGGGTACGAGCAGTACTTC
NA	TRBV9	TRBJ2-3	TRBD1	CASAGGQGAPWDTQYF	TGTGCCAGCGCGGGGGGACAGGGGGCCCCATGGGATACGCAGTATTTT
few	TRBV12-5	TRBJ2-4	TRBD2	CASAPGIAGGRAKNIQYF	TGTGCTAGTGCCCCCGGAATAGCGGGGGGGCGGGCCAAAAACATTCAGTACTTC
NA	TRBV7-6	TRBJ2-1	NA	CASSLVGALFTSSYNEQFF	TGTGCCAGCAGCTTAGTCGGAGCCTTATTTACAAGCTCCTACAATGAGCAGTTCTTC
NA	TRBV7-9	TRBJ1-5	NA	CASSSSGSQPQHF	TGTGCCAGCAGCTCCTCAGGGTCTCAGCCCCAGCATTTT
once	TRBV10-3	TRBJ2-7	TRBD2	CAIGLAGGYEQYF	TGTGCCATCGGACTAGCGGGGGGCTACGAGCAGTACTTC
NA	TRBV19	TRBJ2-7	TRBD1	CASSLPGQGAYEQYF	TGTGCCAGTAGTCTCCCGGGACAGGGGGCGTACGAGCAGTACTTC
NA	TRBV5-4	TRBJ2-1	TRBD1	CASSPAGGAEYEQFF	TGTGCCAGCAGTCCCGCAGGGGGCGCTGAGTACGAGCAGTTCTTC
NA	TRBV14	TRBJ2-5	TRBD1	CASSQGPGTDKETQYF	TGTGCCAGCAGCCAAGGACCGGGGACAGACAAAGAGACCCAGTACTTC
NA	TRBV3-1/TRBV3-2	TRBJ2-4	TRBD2	CASSQGGGAINIQYF	TGTGCCAGCAGCCAAGGGGGAGGGGCAATTAACATTCAGTACTTC
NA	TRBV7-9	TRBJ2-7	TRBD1	CASSSLSLGTGGGYEQYF	TGTGCCAGCAGCTCCCTTAGCCTTGGGACAGGGGGAGGGTACGAGCAGTACTTC
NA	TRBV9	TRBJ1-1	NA	CASSPGQNTEAFF	TGTGCCAGCAGCCCTGGACAGAACACTGAAGCTTTCTTT
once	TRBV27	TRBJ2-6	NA	CASSPRDTNSGANVLTF	TGTGCCAGCAGTCCCCGGGACACAAACTCTGGGGCCAACGTCCTGACTTTC
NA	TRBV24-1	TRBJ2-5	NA	CATSDAHQETQYF	TGTGCCACCAGTGATGCGCACCAAGAGACCCAGTACTTC